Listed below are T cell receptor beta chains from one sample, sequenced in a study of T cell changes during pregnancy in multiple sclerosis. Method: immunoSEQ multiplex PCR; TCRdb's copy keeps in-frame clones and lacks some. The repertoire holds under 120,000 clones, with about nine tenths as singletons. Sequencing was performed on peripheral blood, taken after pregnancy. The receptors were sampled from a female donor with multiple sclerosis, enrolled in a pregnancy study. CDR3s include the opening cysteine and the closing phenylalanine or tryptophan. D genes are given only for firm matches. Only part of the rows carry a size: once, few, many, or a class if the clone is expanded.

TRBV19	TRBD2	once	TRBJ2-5	TGTGCCAGTACCAGGACTAGCGGGGGGCCCCCCTGGGAGACCCAGTACTTC	CASTRTSGGPPWETQYF
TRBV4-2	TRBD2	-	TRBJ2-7	TGTGCCAGCAGCCAAGAAGAGAGCGGGGGCCTACCCTACGAGCAGTACTTC	CASSQEESGGLPYEQYF
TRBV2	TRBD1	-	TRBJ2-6	TGTGCCAGCAGAGGTCCACAGGGGACTGGGGCCAACGTCCTGACTTTC	CASRGPQGTGANVLTF
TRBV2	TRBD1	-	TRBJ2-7	TGTGCCAGCAGCGGGGACAGGTCCCGCTACGAGCAGTACTTC	CASSGDRSRYEQYF
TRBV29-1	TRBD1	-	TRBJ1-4	TGCAGCGTTGCCGGACAGGAGAATGAAAAACTGTTTTTT	CSVAGQENEKLFF
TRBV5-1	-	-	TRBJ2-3	TGCGCCAGCAGCTTGGGAGCTAGTGGCCCTACAGATACGCAGTATTTT	CASSLGASGPTDTQYF
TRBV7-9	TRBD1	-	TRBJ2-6	TGTGCCAGCAGCTTAAACCGGGGACAGGTCTCTGGGGCCAACGTCCTGACTTTC	CASSLNRGQVSGANVLTF
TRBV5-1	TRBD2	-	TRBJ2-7	TGCGCCAGCAGCATATCTAGCGGAACTCACAAGCCCTACGAGCAGTACTTC	CASSISSGTHKPYEQYF
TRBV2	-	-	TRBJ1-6	TGTGCCAGCAGTGAACACAGAAATAATTCACCCCTCCACTTT	CASSEHRNNSPLHF
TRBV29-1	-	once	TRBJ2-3	TGCAGCGCATCCCCAGGGGATACGCAGTATTTT	CSASPGDTQYF
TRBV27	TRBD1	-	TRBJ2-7	TGTGCCAGCAGTTTGGGACAGGGGTTATACTACGAGCAGTACTTC	CASSLGQGLYYEQYF
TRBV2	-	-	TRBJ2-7	TGTGCCAGCCGTGTCGCAGCCTACGAGCAGTACTTC	CASRVAAYEQYF
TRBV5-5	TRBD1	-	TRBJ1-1	TGTGCCAGCAGCCGGGGACAGGGCGACACTGAAGCTTTCTTT	CASSRGQGDTEAFF
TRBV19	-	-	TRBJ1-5	TGTGCCAGTTATTCTAACAGGGATAGCAATCAGCCCCAGCATTTT	CASYSNRDSNQPQHF
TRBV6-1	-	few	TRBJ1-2	TGTGCCAGCAGTGAACCGGGGGGAGCTAACTATGGCTACACCTTC	CASSEPGGANYGYTF
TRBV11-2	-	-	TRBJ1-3	TGTGCCAGCAGCTTTCTAGGGGCGAGCTCTGGAAACACCATATATTTT	CASSFLGASSGNTIYF
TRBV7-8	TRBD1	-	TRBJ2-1	TGTGCCAGCAGATCGCGACAGGGTGGCAATGAGCAGTTCTTC	CASRSRQGGNEQFF
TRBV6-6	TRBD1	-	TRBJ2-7	TGTGCCAGCAGTTACTCTCCGGGACAGGGGGAACGGGAGCAGTACTTC	CASSYSPGQGEREQYF
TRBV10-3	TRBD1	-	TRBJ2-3	TGTGCCATCAGTGAGAGGGCAGGGGGCGATACAGATACGCAGTATTTT	CAISERAGGDTDTQYF
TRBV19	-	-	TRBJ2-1	TGTGCCAGTAGTATAGGGTGGGGGGTTTGGAATGAGCAGTTCTTC	CASSIGWGVWNEQFF
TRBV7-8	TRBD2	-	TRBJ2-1	TGTGCCAGCAGCCATCCGGGACTAGCGGGGATTTATTACAATGAGCAGTTCTTC	CASSHPGLAGIYYNEQFF
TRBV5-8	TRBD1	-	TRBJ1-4	TGTGCCAGCAGACCAGGACAGGCAACTAATGAAAAACTGTTTTTT	CASRPGQATNEKLFF
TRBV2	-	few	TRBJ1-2	TGTGCCAGCACGGGGAACTATGGCTACACCTTC	CASTGNYGYTF
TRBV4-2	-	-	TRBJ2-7	TGTGCCAGCAGCCAACGGACAGCTTGCTACGAGCAGTACTTC	CASSQRTACYEQYF
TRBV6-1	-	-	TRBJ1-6	TGTGCCAGCAGTGACGGGGGGGGAAATTCACCCCTCCACTTT	CASSDGGGNSPLHF
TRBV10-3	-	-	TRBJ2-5	TGTGCCATCAGTGGGGACACAGGGAGAGAGACCCAGTACTTC	CAISGDTGRETQYF
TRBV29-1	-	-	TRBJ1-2	TGCAGCGTTGACAGGGCTTCGGGCTACACCTTC	CSVDRASGYTF
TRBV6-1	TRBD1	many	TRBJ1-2	TGTGCCAGCAGTGAGGGGGAAGCAGGGGGACCCTATGGCTACACCTTC	CASSEGEAGGPYGYTF
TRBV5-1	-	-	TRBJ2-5	TGCGCCAGCAGCTTGGCGCAGACACAAGAGACCCAGTACTTC	CASSLAQTQETQYF
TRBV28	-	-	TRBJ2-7	TGTGCCAGCAGTTTCCCCCTTCGGGGTGGGACCTACGAGCAGTACTTC	CASSFPLRGGTYEQYF
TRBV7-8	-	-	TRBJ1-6	TGTGCCAGCAGCTTAGGGGGCAACTTTTCACCCCTCCACTTT	CASSLGGNFSPLHF
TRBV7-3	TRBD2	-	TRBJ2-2	TGTGCCAGGAGGGGTGCGGGGGCCGGGGAGCTGTTTTTT	CARRGAGAGELFF
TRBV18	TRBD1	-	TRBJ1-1	TGTGCCAGCTCACACGGGACAGGCGGTGGGACTGAAGCTTTCTTT	CASSHGTGGGTEAFF
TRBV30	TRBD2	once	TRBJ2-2	TGTGCCTGGAGTGTCGGGGGGGCTGGGAACACCGGGGAGCTGTTTTTT	CAWSVGGAGNTGELFF
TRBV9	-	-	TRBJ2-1	TGTGCCAGCAGCGTCACAGGGAAGCTTGGGAATGAGCAGTTCTTC	CASSVTGKLGNEQFF
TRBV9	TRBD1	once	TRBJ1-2	TGTGCCAGCAGTTCCCGGTCAGGGGGCGTCTTAAGCCGCTACACCTTC	CASSSRSGGVLSRYTF
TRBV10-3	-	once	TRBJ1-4	TGTGCCATCAGTGAGTCCGCGGGGGTAACTAATGAAAAACTGTTTTTT	CAISESAGVTNEKLFF
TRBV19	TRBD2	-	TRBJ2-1	TGTGCCAGTAGTATAGGGACTAGCGGGGGGTACAATGAGCAGTTCTTC	CASSIGTSGGYNEQFF
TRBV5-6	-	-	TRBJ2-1	TGTGCCAGCAGCTTGGGGGGAGCGGGCAGTGACAATGAGCAGTTCTTC	CASSLGGAGSDNEQFF
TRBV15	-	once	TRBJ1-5	TGTGCCACCAGCAGCGGGAGACGACAGCCCCAGCATTTT	CATSSGRRQPQHF
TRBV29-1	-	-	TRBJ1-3	TGCAGCGTTGTGGCCGGAAACACCATATATTTT	CSVVAGNTIYF
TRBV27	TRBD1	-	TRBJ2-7	TGTGCCAGCAGTTTATCACAGGGGTTACCCTACGAGCAGTACTTC	CASSLSQGLPYEQYF
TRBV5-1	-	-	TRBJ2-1	TGCGCCAGCAGCTTGGCGGGGACAGAGCAGTTCTTC	CASSLAGTEQFF
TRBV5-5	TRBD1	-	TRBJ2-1	TGTGCCAGCAGCGATGACCCAACAGGGGCCCACAATGAGCAGTTCTTC	CASSDDPTGAHNEQFF
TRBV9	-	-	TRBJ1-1	TGTGCCAGCAGCGCCGGGACTGAAGCTTTCTTT	CASSAGTEAFF
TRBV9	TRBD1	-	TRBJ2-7	TGTGCCAGCAGCGTAGGGCCCGCGGACAGGGGCTACGAGCAGTACTTC	CASSVGPADRGYEQYF
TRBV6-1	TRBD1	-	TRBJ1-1	TGTGCCAGCAATCTACAGGGGGGGGTGAACACTGAAGCTTTCTTT	CASNLQGGVNTEAFF